The 3 T cell receptor beta chains below all came from one sample that was sequenced in a study of Ad26.COV2.S vaccination and SARS-CoV-2 variants. Repertoires were generated with immunoSEQ multiplex PCR, while TCRdb's copy carries only in-frame clones and drops some. The sample records about 390,000 clones, about 88% being singletons. Treatment described: around 19 received Ad26.COV2.S at low or high dose, single or two shots; several received placebo; per-sample allocation not given. On day 63 after the first injection, vaccine and placebo recipients gave samples. Sequenced here: peripheral blood, sampled in a trial of Ad26.COV2.S vaccine versus placebo. These receptors all stem from a person between 18 and 65 years old who received the Ad26.COV2.S COVID-19 vaccine or a placebo.

J is TRBJ1-5 and V is TRBV4-1; weak D call: TRBD1 (6 bases). Germline V gene data show CDR1 as MGHRA and CDR2 as YSYEKL. The CDR3 spans 20 residues. V was trimmed by 3 bases and J by 0 bases, leaving 24 bases between them. In nucleotides, the CDR3 is TGCGCCAGCAGCCATGGATCTGGACAGTTTATTCCTTATAGCAATCAGCCCCAGCATTTT. This encodes CASSHGSGQFIPYSNQPQHF.

The rearrangement uses TRBV10-2 and TRBJ1-3; 8 nucleotides line up with TRBD1. The length of the CDR3 is 16 residues. The V gene end was trimmed by 6 bases and the J gene end by 0 bases; junction bases not matched to a gene: 7. Per germline, CDR1 WSHSY and CDR2 SAAADI. CDR3: CASREGTGSSGNTIYF. The CDR3 DNA follows: TGCGCCAGCAGAGAAGGGACAGGTAGCTCTGGAAACACCATATATTTT.

This rearrangement joins TRBV5-4 to TRBJ2-5; D uncertain. V was trimmed by 0 bases and J by 3 bases, leaving 12 bases between them. CDR3 length: 15 amino acids. Germline values: CDR1 SGHNT, CDR2 YYREEE (reference sequence). The CDR3 bases are TGTGCCAGCAGCTTGGGAGGCGGCAGAAAAGAGACCCAGTACTTC. Translation: CASSLGGGRKETQYF.